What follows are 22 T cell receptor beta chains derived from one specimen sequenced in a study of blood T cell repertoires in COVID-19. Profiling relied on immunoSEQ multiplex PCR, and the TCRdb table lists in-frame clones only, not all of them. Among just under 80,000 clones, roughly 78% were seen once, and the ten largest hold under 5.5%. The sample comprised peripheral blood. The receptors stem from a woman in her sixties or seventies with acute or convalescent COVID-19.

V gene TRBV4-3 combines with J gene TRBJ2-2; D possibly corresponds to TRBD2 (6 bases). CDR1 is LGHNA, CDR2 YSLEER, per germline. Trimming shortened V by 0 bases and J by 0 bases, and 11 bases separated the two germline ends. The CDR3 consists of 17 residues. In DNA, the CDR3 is TGCGCCAGCAGCCAAGAACCTCGCGGGGCGAACACCGGGGAGCTGTTTTTT. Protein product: CASSQEPRGANTGELFF.

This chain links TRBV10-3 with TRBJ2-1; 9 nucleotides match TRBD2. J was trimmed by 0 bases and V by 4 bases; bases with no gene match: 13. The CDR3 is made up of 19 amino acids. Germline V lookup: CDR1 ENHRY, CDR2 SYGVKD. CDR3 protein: CAISGTPPASGDSYNEQFF. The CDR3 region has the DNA TGTGCCATCAGTGGGACCCCGCCGGCTAGCGGGGACTCCTACAATGAGCAGTTCTTC.

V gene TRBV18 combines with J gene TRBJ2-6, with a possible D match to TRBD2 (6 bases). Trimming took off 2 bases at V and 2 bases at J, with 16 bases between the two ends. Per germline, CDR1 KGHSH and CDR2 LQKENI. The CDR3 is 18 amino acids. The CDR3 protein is CASSPVEQEGTGANVLTF. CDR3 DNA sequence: TGTGCCAGCTCACCAGTGGAACAGGAGGGTACTGGGGCCAACGTCCTGACTTTC. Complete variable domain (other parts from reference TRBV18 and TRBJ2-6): NAGVMQNPRHLVRRRGQEARLRCSPMKGHSHVYWYRQLPEEGLKFMVYLQKENIIDESGMPKERFSAEFPKEGPSILRIQQVVRGDSAAYFCASSPVEQEGTGANVLTFGAGSRLTVL.

This chain's CDR3 is CASSLSTGLSGNTIYF. CDR3 sequence (DNA): TGCGCCAGCAGCTTATCGACAGGACTCTCTGGAAACACCATATATTTT. The V call is TRBV5-1, the J call TRBJ1-3; a weak D match, TRBD1 (6 bases). Per germline, CDR1 SGHRS and CDR2 YFSETQ. The CDR3 covers 16 residues. Trimming stripped 2 bases from V and 0 bases from J, with 12 bases between.

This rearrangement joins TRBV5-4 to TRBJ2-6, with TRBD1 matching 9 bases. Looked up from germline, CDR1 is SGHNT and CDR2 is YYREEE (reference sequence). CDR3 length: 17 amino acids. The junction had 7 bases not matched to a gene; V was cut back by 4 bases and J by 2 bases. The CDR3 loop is CASSRGQGKAGANVLTF. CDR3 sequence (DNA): TGTGCCAGCAGCCGCGGACAGGGGAAAGCTGGGGCCAACGTCCTGACTTTC. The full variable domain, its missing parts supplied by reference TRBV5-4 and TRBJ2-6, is ETGVTQSPTHLIKTRGQQVTLRCSSQSGHNTVSWYQQALGQGPQFIFQYYREEENGRGNFPPRFSGLQFPNYSSELNVNALELDDSALYLCASSRGQGKAGANVLTFGAGSRLTVL.

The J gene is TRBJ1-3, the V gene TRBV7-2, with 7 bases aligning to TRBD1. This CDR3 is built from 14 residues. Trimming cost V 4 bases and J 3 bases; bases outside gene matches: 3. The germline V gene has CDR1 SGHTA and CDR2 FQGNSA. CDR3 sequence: CASSSQGSGNTIYF. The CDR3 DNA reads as TGTGCCAGCAGCTCACAGGGGAGTGGAAACACCATATATTTT.

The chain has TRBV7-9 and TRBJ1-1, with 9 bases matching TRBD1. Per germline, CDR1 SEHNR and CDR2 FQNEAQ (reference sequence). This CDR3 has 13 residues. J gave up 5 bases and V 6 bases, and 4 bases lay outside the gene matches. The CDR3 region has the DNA TGTGCCAGCAGTCGGGGGACAGGGACTGAAGCTTTCTTT. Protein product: CASSRGTGTEAFF.

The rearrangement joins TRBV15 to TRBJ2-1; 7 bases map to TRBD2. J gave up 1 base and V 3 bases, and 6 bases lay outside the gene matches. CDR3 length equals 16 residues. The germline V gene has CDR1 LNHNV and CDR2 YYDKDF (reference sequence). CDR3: CATSRNRGGSYNEQFF. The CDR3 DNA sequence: TGTGCCACCAGCAGGAACCGCGGGGGATCCTACAATGAGCAGTTCTTC. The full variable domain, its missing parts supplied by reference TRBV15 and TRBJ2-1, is DAMVIQNPRYQVTQFGKPVTLSCSQTLNHNVMYWYQQKSSQAPKLLFHYYDKDFNNEADTPDNFQSRRPNTSFCFLDIRSPGLGDTAMYLCATSRNRGGSYNEQFFGPGTRLTVL.

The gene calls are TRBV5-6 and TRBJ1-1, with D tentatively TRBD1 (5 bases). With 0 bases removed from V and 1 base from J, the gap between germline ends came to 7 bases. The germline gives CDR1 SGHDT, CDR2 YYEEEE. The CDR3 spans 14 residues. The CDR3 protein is CASSLDRWNTEAFF. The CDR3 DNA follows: TGTGCCAGCAGCTTGGACAGGTGGAACACTGAAGCTTTCTTT.

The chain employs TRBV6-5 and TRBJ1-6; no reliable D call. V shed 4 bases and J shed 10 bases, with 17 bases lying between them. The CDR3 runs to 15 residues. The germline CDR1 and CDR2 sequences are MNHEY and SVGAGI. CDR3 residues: CASSFQNHGGSPLHF. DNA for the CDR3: TGTGCCAGCAGTTTCCAAAACCACGGCGGATCACCCCTCCACTTT.

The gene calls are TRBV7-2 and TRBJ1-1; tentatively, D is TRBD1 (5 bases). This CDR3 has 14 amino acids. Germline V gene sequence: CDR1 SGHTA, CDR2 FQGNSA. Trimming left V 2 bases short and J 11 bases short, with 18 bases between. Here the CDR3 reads CASSLPQRARVAFF. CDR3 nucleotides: TGTGCCAGCAGCTTACCCCAACGGGCCAGGGTGGCTTTCTTT.

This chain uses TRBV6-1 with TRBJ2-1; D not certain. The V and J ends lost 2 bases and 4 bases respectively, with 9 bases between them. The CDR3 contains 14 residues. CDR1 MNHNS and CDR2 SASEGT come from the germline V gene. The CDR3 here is CASSEMSVYNEQFF. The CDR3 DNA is TGTGCCAGCAGTGAAATGAGTGTGTACAATGAGCAGTTCTTC.

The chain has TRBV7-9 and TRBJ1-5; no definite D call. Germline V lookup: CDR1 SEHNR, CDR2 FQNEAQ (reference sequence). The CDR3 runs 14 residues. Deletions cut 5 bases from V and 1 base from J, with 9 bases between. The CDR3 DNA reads TGTGCCAGCAGCGCAGACACAAGCAATCAGCCCCAGCATTTT. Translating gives CASSADTSNQPQHF.

The CDR3 region has the DNA TGTGCCAGCAGTTTTTCCTCCTTGTATGGCTACACCTTC. Encoded protein: CASSFSSLYGYTF. This chain links TRBV12-3 or TRBV12-4 with TRBJ1-2; D gene ambiguous. The CDR3 covers 13 residues. Trimming removed 3 bases at V and 5 bases at J, with 10 bases between.

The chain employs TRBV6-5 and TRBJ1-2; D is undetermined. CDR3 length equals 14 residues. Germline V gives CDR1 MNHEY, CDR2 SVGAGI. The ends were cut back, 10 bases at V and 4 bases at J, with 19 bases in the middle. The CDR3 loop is CATLGVSPAYGYTF. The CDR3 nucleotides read TGTGCCACTTTAGGAGTATCTCCGGCCTATGGCTACACCTTC.

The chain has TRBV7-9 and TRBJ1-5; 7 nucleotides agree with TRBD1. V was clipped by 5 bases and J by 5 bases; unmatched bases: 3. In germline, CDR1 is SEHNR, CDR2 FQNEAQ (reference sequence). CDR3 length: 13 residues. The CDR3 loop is CASSPTGDQPQHF. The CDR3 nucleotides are TGTGCCAGCAGCCCCACAGGGGATCAGCCCCAGCATTTT.

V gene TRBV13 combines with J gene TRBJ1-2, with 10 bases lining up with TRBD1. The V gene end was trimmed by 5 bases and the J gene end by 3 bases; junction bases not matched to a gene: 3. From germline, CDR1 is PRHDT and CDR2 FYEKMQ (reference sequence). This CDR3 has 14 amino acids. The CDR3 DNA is TGTGCCAGCAGCCAGGACAGGGGGGACTATGGCTACACCTTC. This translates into CASSQDRGDYGYTF.

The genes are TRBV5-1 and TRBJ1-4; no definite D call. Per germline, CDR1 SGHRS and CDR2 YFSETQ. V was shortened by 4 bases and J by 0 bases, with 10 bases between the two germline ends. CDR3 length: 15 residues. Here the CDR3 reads CASSAAYATNEKLFF. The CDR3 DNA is TGCGCCAGCAGCGCTGCGTATGCAACTAATGAAAAACTGTTTTTT.

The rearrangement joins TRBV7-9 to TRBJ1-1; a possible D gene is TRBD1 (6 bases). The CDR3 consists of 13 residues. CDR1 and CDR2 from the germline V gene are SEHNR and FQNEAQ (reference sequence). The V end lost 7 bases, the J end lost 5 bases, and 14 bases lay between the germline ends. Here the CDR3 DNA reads TGTGCCAGCACCCCGTTGGGGGCGACTGAAGCTTTCTTT. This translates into CASTPLGATEAFF.

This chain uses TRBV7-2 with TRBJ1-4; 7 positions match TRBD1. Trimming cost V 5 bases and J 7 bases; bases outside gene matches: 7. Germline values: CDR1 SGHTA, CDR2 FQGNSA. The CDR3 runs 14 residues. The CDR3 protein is CASSQQGSGEKLFF. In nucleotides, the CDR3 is TGTGCCAGCAGCCAACAGGGGAGTGGTGAAAAACTGTTTTTT. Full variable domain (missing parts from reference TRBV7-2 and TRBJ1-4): GAGVSQSPSNKVTEKGKDVELRCDPISGHTALYWYRQSLGQGLEFLIYFQGNSAPDKSGLPSDRFSAERTGGSVSTLTIQRTQQEDSAVYLCASSQQGSGEKLFFGSGTQLSVL.

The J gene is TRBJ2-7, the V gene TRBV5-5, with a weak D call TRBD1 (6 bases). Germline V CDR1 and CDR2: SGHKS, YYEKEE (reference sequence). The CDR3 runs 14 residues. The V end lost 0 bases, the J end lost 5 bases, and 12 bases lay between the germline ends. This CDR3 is CASSLGTGKNEQYF. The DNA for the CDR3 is TGTGCCAGCAGCTTGGGAACAGGGAAGAACGAGCAGTACTTC.

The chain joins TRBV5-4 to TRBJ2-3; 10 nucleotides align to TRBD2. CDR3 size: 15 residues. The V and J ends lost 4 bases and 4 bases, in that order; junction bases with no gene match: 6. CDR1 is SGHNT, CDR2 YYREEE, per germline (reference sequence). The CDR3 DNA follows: TGTGCCAGCAGCGATTTAGCGGGGGGCCCAGATACGCAGTATTTT. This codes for CASSDLAGGPDTQYF.